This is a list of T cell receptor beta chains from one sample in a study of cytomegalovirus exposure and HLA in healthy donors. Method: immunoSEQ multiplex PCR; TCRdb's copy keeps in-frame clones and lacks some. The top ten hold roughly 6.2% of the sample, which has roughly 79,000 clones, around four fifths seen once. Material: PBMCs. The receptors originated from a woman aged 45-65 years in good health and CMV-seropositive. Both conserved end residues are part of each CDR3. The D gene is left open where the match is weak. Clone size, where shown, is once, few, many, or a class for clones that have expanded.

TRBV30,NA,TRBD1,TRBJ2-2,TGTGCCTGGAGTGGAGACAGGGGATACGCGAACACCGGGGAGCTGTTTTTT,CAWSGDRGYANTGELFF
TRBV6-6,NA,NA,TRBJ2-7,TGTGCCAGCAGTTACTTACGGGGAACGGGCGAGCAGTACTTC,CASSYLRGTGEQYF
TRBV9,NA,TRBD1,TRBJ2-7,TGTGCCAGCAGCGTAGGAGGTCAGGGGGAATTCGAGCAGTACTTC,CASSVGGQGEFEQYF
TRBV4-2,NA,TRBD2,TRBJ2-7,TGTGCCAGCAGCCAAGTTGGCGGGAGGGATAACGAGCAGTACTTC,CASSQVGGRDNEQYF
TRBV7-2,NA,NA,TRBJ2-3,TGTGCCAGCACCTCCTCTTGGGCCACAGATACGCAGTATTTT,CASTSSWATDTQYF
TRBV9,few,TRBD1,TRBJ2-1,TGTGCCAGCAGCCCTCGGACAGGGGGGGATGAGCAGTTCTTC,CASSPRTGGDEQFF
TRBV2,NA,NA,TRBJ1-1,TGTGCCAGCAGTGAAGCACCCGGGGGGGCCACCGGGGGCACTGAAGCTTTCTTT,CASSEAPGGATGGTEAFF
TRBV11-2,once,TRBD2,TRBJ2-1,TGTGCCAGCAGCGCCAGCGGGAAGGGTTACAATGAGCAGTTCTTC,CASSASGKGYNEQFF
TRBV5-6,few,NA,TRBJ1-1,TGTGCCAGCAGCCCGGTGGGGCAGGGGAACACTGAAGCTTTCTTT,CASSPVGQGNTEAFF
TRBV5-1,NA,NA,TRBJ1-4,TGCGCCAGCAGCTTCGGGTTCAATGAAAAACTGTTTTTT,CASSFGFNEKLFF
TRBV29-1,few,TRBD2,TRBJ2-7,TGCAGCGTTTCGGGGGGGGAAACCTACGAGCAGTACTTC,CSVSGGETYEQYF
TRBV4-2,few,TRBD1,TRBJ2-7,TGTGCCAGCAGCCAACGACAGGGGGCAGTGTCCTACGAGCAGTACTTC,CASSQRQGAVSYEQYF
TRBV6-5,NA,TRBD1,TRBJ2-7,TGTGCCAGCAGATCACCGGGACAGACGACCTACGAGCAGTACTTC,CASRSPGQTTYEQYF
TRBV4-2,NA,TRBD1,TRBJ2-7,TGTGCCAGCAGCCAAGTGGGACAGAAATCATCCGAGCAGTACTTC,CASSQVGQKSSEQYF
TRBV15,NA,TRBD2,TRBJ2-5,TGTGCCACCAGCAGAGATCCCGCGAGGGCGCGGGGGGAGACCCAGTACTTC,CATSRDPARARGETQYF
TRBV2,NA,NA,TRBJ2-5,TGTGCCAGCAGTCAGACAGTCCGGGAGCAGTACTTC,CASSQTVREQYF
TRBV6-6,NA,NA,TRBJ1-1,TGTGCCAGCAGTTACTCTTCGGGGGGAACTGAAGCTTTCTTT,CASSYSSGGTEAFF
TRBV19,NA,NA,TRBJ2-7,TGTGCCAGTAGTATCCGGACAACCTCCTACGAGCAGTACTTC,CASSIRTTSYEQYF
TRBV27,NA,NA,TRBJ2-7,TGTGCCAGCAGTTCACAGGGAAGGGAGCAGTACTTC,CASSSQGREQYF
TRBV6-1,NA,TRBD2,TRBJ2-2,TGTGCCAGCAGTGTTAGGACTAGCGGGAGTCGGACCGGGGAGCTGTTTTTT,CASSVRTSGSRTGELFF
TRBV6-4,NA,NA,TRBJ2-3,TGTGCCAGCAGTGAGAACAGGGATACAGATACGCAGTATTTT,CASSENRDTDTQYF
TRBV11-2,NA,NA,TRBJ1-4,TGTGCCAGCAGCCCGGGGACATCTCCTAATGAAAAACTGTTTTTT,CASSPGTSPNEKLFF
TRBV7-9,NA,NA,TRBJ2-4,TGTGCCAGCAGCTTAGTTCAGGGGTCAGCCAAAAACATTCAGTACTTC,CASSLVQGSAKNIQYF
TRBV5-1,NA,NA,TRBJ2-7,TGCGCCAGCAGCGGTCAGGGAAGCTCCTACGAGCAGTACTTC,CASSGQGSSYEQYF
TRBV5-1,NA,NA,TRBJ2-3,TGCGCCAGCAGCCCCGCCCTAGGTGAGACAGATACGCAGTATTTT,CASSPALGETDTQYF
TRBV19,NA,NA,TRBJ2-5,TGTGCCAGTAGTAATAGAGTGGGGGCGATTCAAGAGACCCAGTACTTC,CASSNRVGAIQETQYF
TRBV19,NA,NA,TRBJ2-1,TGTGTCAGTAGTATACGGGAGCCGGGCAATGAGCAGTTCTTC,CVSSIREPGNEQFF
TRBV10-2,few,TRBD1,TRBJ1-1,TGCGCCAGCAGTCGGACAGGGGTAAGCCCAGAAGCTTTCTTT,CASSRTGVSPEAFF
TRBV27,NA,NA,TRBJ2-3,TGTGCCAGCAGCCCATTGGCAGGGGCGAAGACAGATACGCAGTATTTT,CASSPLAGAKTDTQYF
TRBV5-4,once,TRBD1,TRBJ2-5,TGTGCCAGCAGCAGGGGACAGGGGAATTGGGAGACCCAGTACTTC,CASSRGQGNWETQYF
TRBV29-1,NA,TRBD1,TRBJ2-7,TGCAGCGTTGCTATCGGACAGGGGTCCCACGAGCAGTACTTC,CSVAIGQGSHEQYF
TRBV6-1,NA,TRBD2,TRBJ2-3,TGTGCCAGCAGTGAAGTGGGGGGGACCACAGATACGCAGTATTTT,CASSEVGGTTDTQYF